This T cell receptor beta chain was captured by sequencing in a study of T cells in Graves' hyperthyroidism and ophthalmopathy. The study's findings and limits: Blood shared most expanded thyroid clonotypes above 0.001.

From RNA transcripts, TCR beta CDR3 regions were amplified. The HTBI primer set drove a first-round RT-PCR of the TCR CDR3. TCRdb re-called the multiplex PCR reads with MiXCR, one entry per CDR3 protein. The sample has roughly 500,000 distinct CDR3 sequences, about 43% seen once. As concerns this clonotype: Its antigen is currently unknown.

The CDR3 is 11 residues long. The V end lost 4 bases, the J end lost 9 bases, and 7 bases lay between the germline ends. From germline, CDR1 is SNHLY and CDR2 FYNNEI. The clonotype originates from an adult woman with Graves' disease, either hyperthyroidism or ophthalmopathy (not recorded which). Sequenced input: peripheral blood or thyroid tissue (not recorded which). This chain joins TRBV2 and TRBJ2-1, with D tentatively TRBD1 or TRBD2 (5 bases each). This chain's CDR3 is CASSVGAEQFF. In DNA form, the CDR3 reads TGTGCCAGCAGTGTCGGGGCTGAGCAGTTCTTC.